A selection of T cell receptor beta chains follows, all from one sample in a study of blood T cell repertoires in COVID-19. Repertoires were generated with immunoSEQ multiplex PCR, while TCRdb's copy carries only in-frame clones and drops some. This table holds around 68,000 clones, less than 90% found once. The sequencing input was peripheral blood. The origin of the receptors is an older man with acute or convalescent COVID-19. The CDR3 runs from the conserved cysteine through the conserved F or W. D genes are given only for firm matches. Clone size appears in some rows only: once, few, many, or a class for an expanded clone.

>TRBV4-3|TRBJ2-1|NA|NA
TGCGCCAGCAGCCAAGGGGGCTTAGCCTACAATGAGCAGTTCTTC
CASSQGGLAYNEQFF
>TRBV30|TRBJ1-2|TRBD1|NA
TGTGCCTGGAGTGTACAGGGACAGGGGGCGCAAGGCTACACCTTC
CAWSVQGQGAQGYTF
>TRBV19|TRBJ2-6|NA|NA
TGTGCCAGTAGCACATCTGGGGCCAACGTCCTGACTTTC
CASSTSGANVLTF
>TRBV7-6|TRBJ2-3|TRBD2|NA
TGTGCCAGCAACCTCGGGGGGACTACAGATACGCAGTATTTT
CASNLGGTTDTQYF
>TRBV28|TRBJ1-1|NA|once
TGTGCCAGCAGTTTACCGACACACACTGAAGCTTTCTTT
CASSLPTHTEAFF
>TRBV4-1|TRBJ2-7|NA|NA
TGCGCCAGCAGCCTCCTAGGAGGCTACGAGCAGTACTTC
CASSLLGGYEQYF
>TRBV21-1|TRBJ1-6|NA|NA
TGTGCCAGCAGCTCGGGAGGGGGTCGGGATTCACCCCTCCACTTT
CASSSGGGRDSPLHF
>TRBV9|TRBJ2-6|TRBD1|NA
TGTGCCAGCAGCCCCGGGACAGGAACCTCTGGGGCCAACGTCCTGACTTTC
CASSPGTGTSGANVLTF
>TRBV10-1|TRBJ1-1|NA|NA
TGCGCCAGCAGCCCAGGAGGAACTAACCGAATGAACACTGAAGCTTTCTTT
CASSPGGTNRMNTEAFF
>TRBV6-5|TRBJ1-1|NA|NA
TGTGCCAGCGGCCTTCAGGGCGGCGGCACTGAAGCTTTCTTT
CASGLQGGGTEAFF
>TRBV18|TRBJ2-7|TRBD1|NA
TGTGCCAGCTCACTTATCGGACAGGGCGACGAGCAGTACTTC
CASSLIGQGDEQYF
>TRBV20-1|TRBJ2-7|NA|NA
TGCAGTGCTCTTGACACGTACGAGCAGTACTTC
CSALDTYEQYF
>TRBV27|TRBJ2-2|NA|NA
TGTGCCAGCAGAGTACAGGGAGGGACCGGGGAGCTGTTTTTT
CASRVQGGTGELFF
>TRBV9|TRBJ2-7|NA|NA
TGTGCCAGCAGCGTCCGGAGGACAGCTCAGTCCTACGAGCAGTACTTC
CASSVRRTAQSYEQYF
>TRBV7-9|TRBJ2-1|NA|NA
TGTGCCAGCAGCCTACGGGAAGTCTCCTACAATGAGCAGTTCTTC
CASSLREVSYNEQFF
>TRBV11-3|TRBJ2-7|TRBD2|NA
TGTGCCAGCAAGCACAACCCGGGGCGCCCCGGGGGGGGTTCCTACGAGCAGTACTTC
CASKHNPGRPGGGSYEQYF
>TRBV7-2|TRBJ1-2|NA|NA
TGTGCCAGCAGCTTAAGGGGTCTTGATGGCTACACCTTC
CASSLRGLDGYTF
>TRBV7-2|TRBJ1-2|TRBD1|NA
TGTGCCAGCAGCTACAGGGACAGGAATTATGGCTACACCTTC
CASSYRDRNYGYTF
>TRBV7-2|TRBJ2-7|NA|NA
TGTGCCAGCAGCCGGGGGGGCGGGACAGGGACCTACGAGCAGTACTTC
CASSRGGGTGTYEQYF
>TRBV19|TRBJ1-5|NA|once
TGTGCCAGTAGTATAGAAACGGGTTATAATCAGCCCCAGCATTTT
CASSIETGYNQPQHF
>TRBV7-2|TRBJ1-1|NA|NA
TGTGCCAGCAGCTCTCTACAGGGTTCTGGTGAAGCTTTCTTT
CASSSLQGSGEAFF
>TRBV7-2|TRBJ1-1|NA|NA
TGTGCCAGCAGTTTTATGGGCCACCCTGAAGCTTTCTTT
CASSFMGHPEAFF
>TRBV2|TRBJ2-3|TRBD2|NA
TGTGCCAGCAGGTGGTTAGCGGGGATCACAGATACGCAGTATTTT
CASRWLAGITDTQYF
>TRBV7-2|TRBJ1-6|NA|NA
TGTGCCAGCAGCTTAGTGGGGGGGCCTGGTGATTCACCCCTCCACTTT
CASSLVGGPGDSPLHF
>TRBV4-1|TRBJ1-2|TRBD1|NA
TGCGCCAGCAGCCAAGTCCGGCAGGGGGCCAACTATGGCTACACCTTC
CASSQVRQGANYGYTF
>TRBV6-5|TRBJ1-5|NA|few
TGTGCCAGCAGTTTTGTCCGGGGGGAGTCCCAGCATTTT
CASSFVRGESQHF
>TRBV29-1|TRBJ2-3|TRBD1|NA
TGCAGCGTGGAACCGGGACAGGGGGAAGATACGCAGTATTTT
CSVEPGQGEDTQYF
>TRBV4-3|TRBJ1-6|NA|NA
TGCGCCAGCAGCCAAGATTCCTCCTTCTCCTATAATTCACCCCTCCACTTT
CASSQDSSFSYNSPLHF
>TRBV9|TRBJ1-1|NA|NA
TGTGCCAGCAGCGCCCCAGGGACTGAAGCTTTCTTT
CASSAPGTEAFF
>TRBV5-4|TRBJ1-2|NA|few
TGTGCCAGCAGCACGGTGCGTCGCTATGGCTACACCTTC
CASSTVRRYGYTF
>TRBV18|TRBJ2-5|NA|NA
TGTGCCAGCTCACCATTCAAGGAGGGAGAGACCCAGTACTTC
CASSPFKEGETQYF
>TRBV6-5|TRBJ2-7|NA|NA
TGTGCCAGCAGTTTCGGGTACGAGCAGTACTTC
CASSFGYEQYF
>TRBV25-1|TRBJ2-3|TRBD2|NA
TGTGCCAGCAGTGGGGGGACTAGCGGGAGAGTAGATACGCAGTATTTT
CASSGGTSGRVDTQYF
>TRBV11-3|TRBJ2-2|NA|NA
TGTGCCAGCCGAGGGTCGGGGACATCGAACACCGGGGAGCTGTTTTTT
CASRGSGTSNTGELFF
>TRBV6-6|TRBJ1-1|NA|NA
TGTGCCAGCAGTTACCAGCGCAGGGCGACTGAAGCTTTCTTT
CASSYQRRATEAFF
>TRBV14|TRBJ1-2|NA|NA
TGTGCCAGCCGATCCGGGGGATTACATGGCTACACCTTC
CASRSGGLHGYTF
>TRBV5-1|TRBJ2-2|TRBD2|NA
TGCGCCAGCAGCTTGCTAGCGGGAGGGCCGGTCGGGGAGCTGTTTTTT
CASSLLAGGPVGELFF
>TRBV5-8|TRBJ2-3|TRBD1|NA
TGTGCCAGCAGCTTGTGGGGACAGGGCGACGCAGATACGCAGTATTTT
CASSLWGQGDADTQYF
>TRBV5-1|TRBJ1-1|NA|NA
TGCGCCAGCAGACAGGGTCGGAACACTGAAGCTTTCTTT
CASRQGRNTEAFF
>TRBV7-9|TRBJ1-5|NA|once
TGTGCCAGCAGCGGGGAGTATCAGCCCCAGCATTTT
CASSGEYQPQHF
>TRBV13|TRBJ1-6|NA|NA
TGTGCCAGCAGCGTCTTCGGGTTGGAGAATTCACCCCTCCACTTT
CASSVFGLENSPLHF
>TRBV7-2|TRBJ1-5|NA|NA
TGTGCCAGCAGCCCTGACAGGTTCGATCAGCCCCAGCATTTT
CASSPDRFDQPQHF
>TRBV29-1|TRBJ2-2|NA|NA
TGCAGCGCTTACGGGACACGGGCCTCCGGGGAGCTGTTTTTT
CSAYGTRASGELFF
>TRBV7-9|TRBJ2-1|TRBD2|NA
TGTGCCAGCAGCTTACGGACTAGCGCTATCTACAATGAGCAGTTCTTC
CASSLRTSAIYNEQFF
>TRBV24-1|TRBJ2-3|NA|NA
TGTGCCACCGGCGGGACTCTCAGCACAGATACGCAGTATTTT
CATGGTLSTDTQYF
>TRBV4-1|TRBJ1-6|NA|NA
TGCGCCAGCAGCTCGCGCCGGGACACCCTTAATTCACCCCTCCACTTT
CASSSRRDTLNSPLHF
>TRBV9|TRBJ1-1|NA|few
TGTGCCAGCAGCAGGGGCTGGAGCACTGAAGCTTTCTTT
CASSRGWSTEAFF
>TRBV20-1|TRBJ2-5|NA|NA
TGCAGTGCTAGACAGCAAGAGACCCAGTACTTC
CSARQQETQYF
>TRBV7-2|TRBJ2-5|NA|NA
TGTGCCAGCAGCTTCAGAGAGACCCAGTACTTC
CASSFRETQYF
>TRBV20-1|TRBJ2-7|NA|NA
TGCAGTGTCGATAATAGGCGACTAGAATTTTTC
CSVDNRRLEFF